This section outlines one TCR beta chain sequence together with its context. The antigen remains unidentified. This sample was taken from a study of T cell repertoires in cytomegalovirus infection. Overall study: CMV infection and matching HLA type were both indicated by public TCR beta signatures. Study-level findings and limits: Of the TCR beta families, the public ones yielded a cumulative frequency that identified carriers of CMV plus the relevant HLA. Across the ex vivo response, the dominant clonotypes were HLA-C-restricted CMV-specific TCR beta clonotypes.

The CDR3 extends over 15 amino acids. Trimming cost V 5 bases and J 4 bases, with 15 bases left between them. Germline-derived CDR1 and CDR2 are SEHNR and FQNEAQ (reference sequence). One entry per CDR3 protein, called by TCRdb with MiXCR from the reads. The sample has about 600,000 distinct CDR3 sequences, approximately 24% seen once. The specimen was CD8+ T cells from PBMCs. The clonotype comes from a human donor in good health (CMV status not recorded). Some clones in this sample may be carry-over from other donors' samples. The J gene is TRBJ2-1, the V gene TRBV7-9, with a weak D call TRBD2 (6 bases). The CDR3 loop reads CASSPVDGGYNEQFF. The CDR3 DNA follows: TGTGCCAGCAGCCCTGTCGACGGGGGTTACAATGAGCAGTTCTTC.